Listed below are T cell receptor beta chains from one sample, sequenced in a study of cytomegalovirus exposure and HLA in healthy donors. Method: immunoSEQ multiplex PCR; TCRdb's copy keeps in-frame clones and lacks some. The sample holds 80,000 to 100,000 clones, about four fifths seen once. The sample taken for sequencing was PBMCs. These receptors came from a man aged 25 to 40 in good health and CMV-seronegative. The CDR3 runs from the conserved cysteine through the conserved F or W. A D gene is named only where the DNA matches it firmly. Clone size is given for some rows only: seen once, a few or many times, or a class if the clone is expanded.

CDR3nt,CDR3aa,d_gene,v_gene,abundance,j_gene
TGTGCCAGCAGCTTGGCCGGGACAGCGAACTATGGCTACACCTTC,CASSLAGTANYGYTF,TRBD1,TRBV5-6,once,TRBJ1-2
TGTGCCAGCAGCAAGGAGACAGGGGGCTTGCGGGGCTACACCTTC,CASSKETGGLRGYTF,TRBD1,TRBV7-2,-,TRBJ1-2
TGTGCCAGCAGTTTGGGGGCAGGGAGCGGGGAGCTGTTTTTT,CASSLGAGSGELFF,-,TRBV6-5,-,TRBJ2-2
TGTGCCAGCAGGACGACGACAGTTAGCGGGGGCTACACCTTC,CASRTTTVSGGYTF,-,TRBV2,-,TRBJ1-2
TGTGCCAGCAGCGAATCCAGGGCGGGGAATGAGCAGTTCTTC,CASSESRAGNEQFF,-,TRBV7-9,once,TRBJ2-1
TGTGCCAGCTCACTCTACAGGGATGAGCAGTACTTC,CASSLYRDEQYF,-,TRBV18,-,TRBJ2-7
TGTGCCAGCAGCGGAATGGACAGAGGAAACACCATATATTTT,CASSGMDRGNTIYF,-,TRBV9,-,TRBJ1-3
TGTGCCAGCAGCCCGGGCTCCTACAATGAGCAGTTCTTC,CASSPGSYNEQFF,-,TRBV7-6,-,TRBJ2-1
TGTGCCAGCTCACCACCAGAAGCGGAGCCCGGACAGGGAGGCTCTGGGGCCAACGTCCTGACTTTC,CASSPPEAEPGQGGSGANVLTF,TRBD1,TRBV18,-,TRBJ2-6
TGTGCCAGCTCGCAACTACCGGGACTAGCCCTCCACGAGCAGTACTTC,CASSQLPGLALHEQYF,TRBD2,TRBV18,-,TRBJ2-7
TGTGCCAGCAGTTCTGCGACCTACGAGCAGTACTTC,CASSSATYEQYF,-,TRBV28,-,TRBJ2-7
TGTGCCAGCAGGTCTAGCGGGAGCCCCGGGGAGCTGTTTTTT,CASRSSGSPGELFF,TRBD2,TRBV6-5,-,TRBJ2-2
TGTGCCAGCAGCTCAGGGGCCGGGGAGCTGTTTTTT,CASSSGAGELFF,-,TRBV6-1,-,TRBJ2-2
TGCGCCAGCAGCCGAGGAACCCCGGGACAGGGCATTTCCTACGAGCAGTACTTC,CASSRGTPGQGISYEQYF,TRBD1,TRBV4-1,-,TRBJ2-7
TGTGCCAGCAGCGGACAGGGACCCTCCTACGAGCAGTACTTC,CASSGQGPSYEQYF,-,TRBV21-1,-,TRBJ2-7
TGCGCCAGCAGCTTCGCCAACAGGGATGAAGCTTTCTTT,CASSFANRDEAFF,-,TRBV5-1,-,TRBJ1-1
TGTGCCAGCAGCGTACTTCCGGGACTAGCGGGACACAATGAGCAGTTCTTC,CASSVLPGLAGHNEQFF,TRBD2,TRBV9,-,TRBJ2-1
TGCGCCAGCAGCCCCGTCGGGATGGATTCCTACGAGCAGTACTTC,CASSPVGMDSYEQYF,-,TRBV5-1,-,TRBJ2-7
TGTGCCAGCAGCGGACTTGGTTCACCCACAGATACGCAGTATTTT,CASSGLGSPTDTQYF,-,TRBV9,-,TRBJ2-3
TGTGCCAGCATTATGGACAGAAACTATGGCTACACCTTC,CASIMDRNYGYTF,-,TRBV6-1,few,TRBJ1-2
TGCGCCAGCAGGCAGGGGGCCGGGGAGCTGTTTTTT,CASRQGAGELFF,TRBD1,TRBV10-1,-,TRBJ2-2
TGTGCCAGCAGCCACGGTTACAATGAGCAGTTCTTC,CASSHGYNEQFF,-,TRBV4-2,-,TRBJ2-1
TGTGCCAGCAGCCCGGACAGGGCGTCCTACGAGCAGTACTTC,CASSPDRASYEQYF,TRBD1,TRBV5-5,-,TRBJ2-7
TGTGCCAGCAGTTACTCTCGGACAGGGGAATACAATGAGCAGTTCTTC,CASSYSRTGEYNEQFF,TRBD1,TRBV6-5,once,TRBJ2-1
TGTGCCAGCAGCTTAGGGGTCGGGGCTGAAGCTTTCTTT,CASSLGVGAEAFF,-,TRBV7-6,few,TRBJ1-1
TGTGCCTGGAGTGTAGGGGGAAACAACGTCTACGAGCAGTACTTC,CAWSVGGNNVYEQYF,-,TRBV30,-,TRBJ2-7
TGTGCCAGCAGTTTAAGTTGGGGTGCGGAGGCTGGGTCTCCCAAAAACATTCAGTACTTC,CASSLSWGAEAGSPKNIQYF,-,TRBV28,few,TRBJ2-4
TGTGCCAGCATCCTCCACGGAGGGAACACTGAAGCTTTCTTT,CASILHGGNTEAFF,-,TRBV28,once,TRBJ1-1
TGTGCCAGCAGTGAAAGAGAGGCGCGGGACACTGAAGCTTTCTTT,CASSEREARDTEAFF,-,TRBV2,-,TRBJ1-1
TGCGCCAGCAGCTTGGAGGGGAACTCTGGAAACACCATATATTTT,CASSLEGNSGNTIYF,-,TRBV5-1,-,TRBJ1-3